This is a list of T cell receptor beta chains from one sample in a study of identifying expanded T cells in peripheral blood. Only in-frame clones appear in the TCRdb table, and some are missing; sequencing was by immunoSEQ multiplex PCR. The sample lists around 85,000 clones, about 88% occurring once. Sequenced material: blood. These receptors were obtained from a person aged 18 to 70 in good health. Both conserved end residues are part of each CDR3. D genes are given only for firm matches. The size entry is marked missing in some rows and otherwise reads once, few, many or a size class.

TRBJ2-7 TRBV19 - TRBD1 CASSIGMYRGEQYF TGTGCCAGTAGTATCGGAATGTACAGGGGCGAGCAGTACTTC
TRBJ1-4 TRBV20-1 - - CSAARGEKLFF TGCAGTGCTGCGCGGGGCGAAAAACTGTTTTTT
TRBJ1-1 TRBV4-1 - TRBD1 CASSGTGRGLNTEAFF TGCGCCAGCAGCGGGACAGGTAGGGGATTAAACACTGAAGCTTTCTTT
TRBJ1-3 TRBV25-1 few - CAVPKNTIYF TGTGCGGTCCCCAAAAACACCATATATTTT
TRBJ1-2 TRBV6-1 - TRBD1 CASDESGTGYGYTF TGTGCCAGCGACGAATCCGGGACAGGATATGGCTACACCTTC
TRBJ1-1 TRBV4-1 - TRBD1 CASSHPGQGTTEAFF TGCGCCAGCAGTCATCCGGGACAGGGGACCACTGAAGCTTTCTTT
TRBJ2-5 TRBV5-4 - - CASSSRDGQETQYF TGTGCCAGCAGCTCTCGGGACGGACAAGAGACCCAGTACTTC
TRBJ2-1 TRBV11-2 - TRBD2 CASRVERGAWNEQFF TGTGCCAGCAGAGTCGAGCGGGGGGCCTGGAATGAGCAGTTCTTC
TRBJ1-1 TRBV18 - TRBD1 CASSPPAGGVTEAFF TGTGCCAGCTCACCACCGGCAGGGGGGGTCACTGAAGCTTTCTTT
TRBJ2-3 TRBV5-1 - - CASSLDPFTDTQYF TGCGCCAGCAGCTTGGATCCGTTCACAGATACGCAGTATTTT
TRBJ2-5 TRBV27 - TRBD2 CASSLTGTSGEETQYF TGTGCCAGCAGTCTCACCGGGACTAGCGGGGAAGAGACCCAGTACTTC
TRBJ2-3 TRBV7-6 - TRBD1 CASSADRVADTQYF TGTGCCAGCAGCGCGGACAGGGTGGCAGATACGCAGTATTTT
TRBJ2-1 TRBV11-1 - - CASSPKGGNEQFF TGTGCCAGCAGCCCGAAAGGAGGGAATGAGCAGTTCTTC
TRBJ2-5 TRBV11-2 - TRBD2 CASSGRLAQETQYF TGTGCCAGCAGCGGAAGACTAGCACAAGAGACCCAGTACTTC
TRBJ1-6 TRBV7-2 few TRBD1 CASSFGQGGSNSPLHF TGTGCCAGCAGCTTCGGACAGGGAGGGTCAAATTCACCCCTCCACTTT
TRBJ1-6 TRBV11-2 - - CASSLQQQGGSPLHF TGTGCCAGCAGCTTACAGCAGCAGGGAGGGTCACCCCTCCACTTT
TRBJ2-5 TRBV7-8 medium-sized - CASSPEGTQYF TGTGCCAGCAGCCCGGAGGGGACCCAGTACTTC
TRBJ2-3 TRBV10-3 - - CATANPDTQYF TGTGCCACCGCTAACCCAGATACGCAGTATTTT
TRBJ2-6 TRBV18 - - CASSQGTSGANVLTF TGTGCCAGCTCACAAGGGACCTCTGGGGCCAACGTCCTGACTTTC
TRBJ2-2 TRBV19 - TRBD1 CASNKQGANTGELFF TGTGCCAGTAATAAACAGGGGGCGAACACCGGGGAGCTGTTTTTT
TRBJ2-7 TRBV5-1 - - CASREDYYEQYF TGCGCCAGCAGGGAGGACTACTACGAGCAGTACTTC
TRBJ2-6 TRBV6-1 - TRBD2 CASSPPGGSTNVLTF TGTGCCAGCAGTCCCCCGGGGGGTTCGACCAACGTCCTGACTTTC
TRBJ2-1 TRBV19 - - CASSIGASPGLEQFF TGTGCCAGTAGTATAGGAGCCTCCCCAGGGCTTGAGCAGTTCTTC
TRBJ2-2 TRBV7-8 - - CASSLLRGKAGELFF TGTGCCAGCAGCTTACTTCGGGGGAAGGCCGGGGAGCTGTTTTTT
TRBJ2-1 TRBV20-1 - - CSAHVLNEQFF TGCAGTGCTCACGTCCTCAATGAGCAGTTCTTC
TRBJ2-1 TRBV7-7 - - CASSDTFGAYNEQFF TGTGCCAGCAGCGATACTTTCGGTGCCTACAATGAGCAGTTCTTC
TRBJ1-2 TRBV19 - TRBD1 CASSPGQTRGITF TGTGCCAGTAGCCCGGGACAGACCCGTGGTATTACCTTC
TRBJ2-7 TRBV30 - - CAWNTVGYEQYF TGTGCCTGGAATACTGTTGGGTACGAGCAGTACTTC
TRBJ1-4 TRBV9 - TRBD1 CASSAQGQENEKLFF TGTGCCAGCAGCGCCCAGGGACAGGAGAATGAAAAACTGTTTTTT
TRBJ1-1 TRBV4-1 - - CATGLVGFEAFF TGCGCCACCGGACTGGTGGGGTTTGAAGCTTTCTTT
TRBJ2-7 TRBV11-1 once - CASSLTQGYEQYF TGTGCCAGCAGCTTAACGCAGGGTTACGAGCAGTACTTC
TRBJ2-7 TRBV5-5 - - CASSLERAGYEQYF TGTGCCAGCAGCTTGGAACGGGCAGGTTACGAGCAGTACTTC
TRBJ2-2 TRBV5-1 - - CASSLDGGRINANTGELFF TGCGCCAGCAGCTTGGATGGGGGGCGGATTAACGCGAACACCGGGGAGCTGTTTTTT
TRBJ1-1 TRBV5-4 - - CASSWQGAPTEAFF TGTGCCAGCAGCTGGCAGGGAGCTCCCACTGAAGCTTTCTTT
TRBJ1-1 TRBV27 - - CASRDSGYTEAFF TGTGCCAGCAGGGACAGCGGATACACTGAAGCTTTCTTT
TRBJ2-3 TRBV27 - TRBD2 CASGLAGGSDTQYF TGTGCCAGTGGACTAGCGGGGGGGTCAGATACGCAGTATTTT
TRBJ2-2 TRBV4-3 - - CASSQGQKSGSGELFF TGCGCCAGCAGCCAGGGTCAGAAGTCAGGGTCCGGGGAGCTGTTTTTT
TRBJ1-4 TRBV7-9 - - CASSSPFGEGDGNEKLFF TGTGCCAGCAGCTCGCCCTTTGGGGAGGGGGATGGAAATGAAAAACTGTTTTTT
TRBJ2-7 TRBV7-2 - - CASSLRSGAISYEQYF TGTGCCAGCAGCCTTCGATCGGGTGCAATCTCCTACGAGCAGTACTTC
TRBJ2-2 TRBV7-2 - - CASISQRAGTGELFF TGTGCCAGCATCTCCCAGAGGGCGGGGACCGGGGAGCTGTTTTTT
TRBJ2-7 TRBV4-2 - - CASSHPVGDEQYF TGTGCCAGCAGCCACCCTGTCGGGGACGAGCAGTACTTC
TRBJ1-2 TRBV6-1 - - CASSEWTGPNYGYTF TGTGCCAGCAGCGAATGGACGGGTCCCAACTATGGCTACACCTTC
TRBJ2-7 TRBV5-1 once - CASSFLAGVSYEQYF TGCGCCAGCAGCTTTCTGGCAGGGGTTTCCTACGAGCAGTACTTC
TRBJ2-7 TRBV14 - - CASSQDVGRQYF TGTGCCAGCAGCCAAGATGTGGGGAGGCAGTACTTC
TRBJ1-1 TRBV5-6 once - CASSLGGVEAFF TGTGCCAGCAGCTTGGGGGGAGTTGAAGCTTTCTTT
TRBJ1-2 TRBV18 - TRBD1 CASSPTRGRGNYGYTF TGTGCCAGCTCACCTACCAGGGGGCGTGGGAACTATGGCTACACCTTC
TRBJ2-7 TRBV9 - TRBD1 CASSDGVGDRETYEQYF TGTGCCAGCAGCGACGGGGTCGGGGACAGGGAGACCTACGAGCAGTACTTC
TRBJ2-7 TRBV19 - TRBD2 CASSPQTSGGYEQYF TGTGCCAGTAGTCCTCAAACTAGCGGGGGCTACGAGCAGTACTTC
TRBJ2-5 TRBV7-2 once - CASSLVWETQYF TGTGCCAGCAGCTTAGTTTGGGAGACCCAGTACTTC
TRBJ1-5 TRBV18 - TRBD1 CASSPTGGNQPQHF TGTGCCAGCTCCCCGACAGGGGGCAATCAGCCCCAGCATTTT
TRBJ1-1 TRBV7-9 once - CASSPRVGLETEAFF TGTGCCAGCAGCCCACGGGTGGGGCTTGAAACTGAAGCTTTCTTT
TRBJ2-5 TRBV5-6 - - CASSPTLPGQSIQETQYF TGTGCCAGCAGCCCGACCCTCCCGGGACAAAGCATCCAAGAGACCCAGTACTTC
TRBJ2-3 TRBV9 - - CASSAGLSYTDTQYF TGTGCCAGCAGCGCCGGACTATCTTACACAGATACGCAGTATTTT
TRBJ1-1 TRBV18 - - CASSPGAENTEAFF TGTGCCAGCTCACCAGGGGCCGAGAACACTGAAGCTTTCTTT